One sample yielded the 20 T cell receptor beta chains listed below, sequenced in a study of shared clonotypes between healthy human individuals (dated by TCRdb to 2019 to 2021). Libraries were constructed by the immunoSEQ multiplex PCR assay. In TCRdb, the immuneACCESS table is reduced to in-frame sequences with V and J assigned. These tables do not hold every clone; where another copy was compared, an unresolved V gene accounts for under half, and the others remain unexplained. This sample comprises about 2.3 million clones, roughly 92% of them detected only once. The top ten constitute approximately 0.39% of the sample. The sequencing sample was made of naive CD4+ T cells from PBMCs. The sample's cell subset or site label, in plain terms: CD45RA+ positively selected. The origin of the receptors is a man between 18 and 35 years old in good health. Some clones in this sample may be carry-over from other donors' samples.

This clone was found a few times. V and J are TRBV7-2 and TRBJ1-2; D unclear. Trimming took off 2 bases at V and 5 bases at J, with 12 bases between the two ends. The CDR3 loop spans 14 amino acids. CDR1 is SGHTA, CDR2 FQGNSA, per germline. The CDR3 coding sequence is TGTGCCAGCAGCTTATTGGGAGCCAATTATGGCTACACCTTC. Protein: CASSLLGANYGYTF.

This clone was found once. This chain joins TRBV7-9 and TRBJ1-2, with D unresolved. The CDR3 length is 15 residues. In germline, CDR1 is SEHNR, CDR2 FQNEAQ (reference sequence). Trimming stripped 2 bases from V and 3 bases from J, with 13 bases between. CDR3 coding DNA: TGTGCCAGCAGCTTATCAGTGGGAGTCTACTATGGCTACACCTTC. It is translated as CASSLSVGVYYGYTF.

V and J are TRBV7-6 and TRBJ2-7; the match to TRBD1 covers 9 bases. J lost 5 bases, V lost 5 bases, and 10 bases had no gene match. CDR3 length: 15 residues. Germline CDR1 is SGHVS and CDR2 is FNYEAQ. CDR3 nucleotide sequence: TGTGCCAGCAGCGCAAAGAGCAGACAGGGGGACGAGCAGTACTTC. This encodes CASSAKSRQGDEQYF.

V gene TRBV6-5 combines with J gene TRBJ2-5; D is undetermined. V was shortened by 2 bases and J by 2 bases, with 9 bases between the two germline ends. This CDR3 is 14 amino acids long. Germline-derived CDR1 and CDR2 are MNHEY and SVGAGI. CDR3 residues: CASSYEAKQETQYF. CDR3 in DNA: TGTGCCAGCAGTTACGAGGCGAAGCAAGAGACCCAGTACTTC.

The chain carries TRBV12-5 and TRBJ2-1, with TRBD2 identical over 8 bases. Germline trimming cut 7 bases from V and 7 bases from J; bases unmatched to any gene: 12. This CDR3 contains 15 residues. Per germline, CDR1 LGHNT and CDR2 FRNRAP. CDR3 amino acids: CASEQSGGPGNEQFF. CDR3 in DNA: TGTGCTAGTGAACAATCGGGAGGGCCAGGGAATGAGCAGTTCTTC.

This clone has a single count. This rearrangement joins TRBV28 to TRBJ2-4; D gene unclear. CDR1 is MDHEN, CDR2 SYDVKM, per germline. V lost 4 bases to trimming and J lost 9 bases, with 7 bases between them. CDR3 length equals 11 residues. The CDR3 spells CASSSLRIQYF. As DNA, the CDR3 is TGTGCCAGCAGTTCCCTCCGCATTCAGTACTTC.

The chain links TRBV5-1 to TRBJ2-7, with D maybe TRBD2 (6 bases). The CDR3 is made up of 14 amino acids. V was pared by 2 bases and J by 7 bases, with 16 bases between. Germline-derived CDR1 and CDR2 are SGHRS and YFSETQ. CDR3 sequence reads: CASSFVGSGGEQYF. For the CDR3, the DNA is TGCGCCAGCAGCTTCGTCGGTAGCGGAGGAGAGCAGTACTTC.

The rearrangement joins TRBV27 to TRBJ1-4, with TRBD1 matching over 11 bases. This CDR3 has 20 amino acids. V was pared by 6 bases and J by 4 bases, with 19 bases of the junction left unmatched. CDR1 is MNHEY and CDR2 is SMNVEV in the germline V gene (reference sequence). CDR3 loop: CASRPAGQGAFGGINEKLFF. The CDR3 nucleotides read TGTGCCAGCAGACCAGCCGGACAGGGGGCTTTCGGGGGAATTAATGAAAAACTGTTTTTT.

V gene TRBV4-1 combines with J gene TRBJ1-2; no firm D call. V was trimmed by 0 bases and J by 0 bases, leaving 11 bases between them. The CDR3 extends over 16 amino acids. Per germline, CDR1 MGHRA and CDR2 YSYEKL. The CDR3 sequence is CASSQDDGGANYGYTF. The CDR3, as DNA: TGCGCCAGCAGCCAAGATGATGGCGGGGCTAACTATGGCTACACCTTC.

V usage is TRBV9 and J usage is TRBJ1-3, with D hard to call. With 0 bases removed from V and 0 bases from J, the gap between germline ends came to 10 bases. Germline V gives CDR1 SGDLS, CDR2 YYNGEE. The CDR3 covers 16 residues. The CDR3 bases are TGTGCCAGCAGCGTAGATAATGCGTACTCTGGAAACACCATATATTTT. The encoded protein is CASSVDNAYSGNTIYF. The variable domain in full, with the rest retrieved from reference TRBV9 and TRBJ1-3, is DSGVTQTPKHLITATGQRVTLRCSPRSGDLSVYWYQQSLDQGLQFLIQYYNGEERAKGNILERFSAQQFPDLHSELNLSSLELGDSALYFCASSVDNAYSGNTIYFGEGSWLTVV.

The chain's CDR3 is CASSRRLEPNEKLFF. CDR3 nucleotide sequence: TGCGCCAGCAGCCGACGATTAGAGCCTAATGAAAAACTGTTTTTT. The chain carries TRBV5-1 and TRBJ1-4; no reliable D call. The CDR3 runs 15 residues. Germline V gene lookup returns CDR1 SGHRS and CDR2 YFSETQ. With 4 bases removed from V and 3 bases from J, the gap between germline ends came to 13 bases.

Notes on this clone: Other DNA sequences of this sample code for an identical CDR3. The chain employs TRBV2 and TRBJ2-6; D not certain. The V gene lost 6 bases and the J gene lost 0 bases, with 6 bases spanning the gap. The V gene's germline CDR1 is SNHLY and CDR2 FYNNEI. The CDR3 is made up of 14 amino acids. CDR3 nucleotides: TGTGCCAGCAGCCGCAGCTCTGGGGCCAACGTCCTGACTTTC. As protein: CASSRSSGANVLTF.

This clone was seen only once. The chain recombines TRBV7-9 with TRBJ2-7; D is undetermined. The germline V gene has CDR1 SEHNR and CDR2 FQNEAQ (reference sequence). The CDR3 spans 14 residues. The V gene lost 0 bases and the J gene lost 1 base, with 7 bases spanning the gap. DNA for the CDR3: TGTGCCAGCAGCTTAGCGACCGGGTCCTACGAGCAGTACTTC. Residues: CASSLATGSYEQYF.

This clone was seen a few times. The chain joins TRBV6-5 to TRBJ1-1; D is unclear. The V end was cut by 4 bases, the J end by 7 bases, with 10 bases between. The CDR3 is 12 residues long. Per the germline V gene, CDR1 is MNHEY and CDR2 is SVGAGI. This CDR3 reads CASSSRPGEAFF. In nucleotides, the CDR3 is TGTGCCAGCAGTTCCAGACCGGGTGAAGCTTTCTTT.

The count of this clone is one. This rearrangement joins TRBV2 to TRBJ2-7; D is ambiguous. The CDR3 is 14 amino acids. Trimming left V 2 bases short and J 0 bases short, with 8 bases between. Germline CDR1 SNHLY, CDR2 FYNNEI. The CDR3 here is CASSESSGSYEQYF. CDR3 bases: TGTGCCAGCAGTGAATCTTCGGGCTCCTACGAGCAGTACTTC.

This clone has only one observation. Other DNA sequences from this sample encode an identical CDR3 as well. Here the CDR3 DNA reads TGTGCCAGCAGCGCTACAGGGGCGAACACTGAAGCTTTCTTT. This translates into CASSATGANTEAFF. This chain connects TRBV9 to TRBJ1-1; TRBD1 matches 7 bases. From germline, CDR1 is SGDLS and CDR2 YYNGEE. The trim removed 3 bases at V and 1 base at J, leaving 3 bases unmatched. This CDR3 contains 14 residues.

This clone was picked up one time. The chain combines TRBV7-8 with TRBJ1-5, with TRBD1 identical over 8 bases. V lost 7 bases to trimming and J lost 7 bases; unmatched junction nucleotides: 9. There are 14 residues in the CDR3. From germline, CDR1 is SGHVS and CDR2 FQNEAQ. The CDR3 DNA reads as TGTGCCAGCAACGAACAGGGGGGTGGGCAGCCCCAGCATTTT. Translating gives CASNEQGGGQPQHF.

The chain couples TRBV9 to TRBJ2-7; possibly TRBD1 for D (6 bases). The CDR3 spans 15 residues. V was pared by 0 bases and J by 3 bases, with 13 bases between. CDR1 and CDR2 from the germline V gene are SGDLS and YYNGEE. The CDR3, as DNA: TGTGCCAGCAGCGTAGCCACAGGGACGGTCTACGAGCAGTACTTC. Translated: CASSVATGTVYEQYF.

This chain's CDR3 is CASGAYEQYF. The CDR3 DNA reads as TGTGCCAGCGGTGCCTACGAGCAGTACTTC. The chain carries TRBV11-2 and TRBJ2-7; D gene uncertain. The CDR3 covers 10 residues. The V end was cut by 8 bases, the J end by 2 bases, with 4 bases between. CDR1 is SGHAT and CDR2 is FQNNGV in the germline V gene.

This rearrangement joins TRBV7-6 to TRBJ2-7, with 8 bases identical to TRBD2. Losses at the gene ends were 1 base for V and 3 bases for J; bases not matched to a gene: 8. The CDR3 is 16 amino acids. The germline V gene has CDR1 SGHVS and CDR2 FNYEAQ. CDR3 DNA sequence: TGTGCCAGCAGCTTAGACCCGGGAGGGGTCCTCTACGAGCAGTACTTC. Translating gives CASSLDPGGVLYEQYF. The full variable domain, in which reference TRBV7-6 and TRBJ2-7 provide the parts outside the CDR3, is GAGVSQSPRYKVTKRGQDVALRCDPISGHVSLYWYRQALGQGPEFLTYFNYEAQQDKSGLPNDRFSAERPEGSISTLTIQRTEQRDSAMYRCASSLDPGGVLYEQYFGPGTRLTVT.